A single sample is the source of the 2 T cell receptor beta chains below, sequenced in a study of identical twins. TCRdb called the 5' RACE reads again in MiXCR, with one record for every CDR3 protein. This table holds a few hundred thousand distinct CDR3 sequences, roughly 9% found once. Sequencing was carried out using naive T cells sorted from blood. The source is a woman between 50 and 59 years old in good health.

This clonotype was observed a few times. The chain's CDR3 is CSVASRAEAFF. The CDR3 region has the DNA TGCAGCGTTGCCAGTCGGGCTGAAGCTTTCTTT. This chain links TRBV29-1 with TRBJ1-1; no firm D call. Germline values: CDR1 SQVTM, CDR2 ANQGSEA. The CDR3 length is 11 residues. Trimming took 4 bases from V and 6 from J, leaving 9 bases between them.

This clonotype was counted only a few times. The DNA of the CDR3 is TGTGCCAGCAGTTTGGGACTAGCGCCTTCCTACGAGCAGTACGTC. It translates to CASSLGLAPSYEQYV. The chain uses TRBV5-6 and TRBJ2-7; 10 positions match TRBD2. Per the germline V gene, CDR1 is SGHDT and CDR2 is YYEEEE. There are 15 residues in the CDR3.